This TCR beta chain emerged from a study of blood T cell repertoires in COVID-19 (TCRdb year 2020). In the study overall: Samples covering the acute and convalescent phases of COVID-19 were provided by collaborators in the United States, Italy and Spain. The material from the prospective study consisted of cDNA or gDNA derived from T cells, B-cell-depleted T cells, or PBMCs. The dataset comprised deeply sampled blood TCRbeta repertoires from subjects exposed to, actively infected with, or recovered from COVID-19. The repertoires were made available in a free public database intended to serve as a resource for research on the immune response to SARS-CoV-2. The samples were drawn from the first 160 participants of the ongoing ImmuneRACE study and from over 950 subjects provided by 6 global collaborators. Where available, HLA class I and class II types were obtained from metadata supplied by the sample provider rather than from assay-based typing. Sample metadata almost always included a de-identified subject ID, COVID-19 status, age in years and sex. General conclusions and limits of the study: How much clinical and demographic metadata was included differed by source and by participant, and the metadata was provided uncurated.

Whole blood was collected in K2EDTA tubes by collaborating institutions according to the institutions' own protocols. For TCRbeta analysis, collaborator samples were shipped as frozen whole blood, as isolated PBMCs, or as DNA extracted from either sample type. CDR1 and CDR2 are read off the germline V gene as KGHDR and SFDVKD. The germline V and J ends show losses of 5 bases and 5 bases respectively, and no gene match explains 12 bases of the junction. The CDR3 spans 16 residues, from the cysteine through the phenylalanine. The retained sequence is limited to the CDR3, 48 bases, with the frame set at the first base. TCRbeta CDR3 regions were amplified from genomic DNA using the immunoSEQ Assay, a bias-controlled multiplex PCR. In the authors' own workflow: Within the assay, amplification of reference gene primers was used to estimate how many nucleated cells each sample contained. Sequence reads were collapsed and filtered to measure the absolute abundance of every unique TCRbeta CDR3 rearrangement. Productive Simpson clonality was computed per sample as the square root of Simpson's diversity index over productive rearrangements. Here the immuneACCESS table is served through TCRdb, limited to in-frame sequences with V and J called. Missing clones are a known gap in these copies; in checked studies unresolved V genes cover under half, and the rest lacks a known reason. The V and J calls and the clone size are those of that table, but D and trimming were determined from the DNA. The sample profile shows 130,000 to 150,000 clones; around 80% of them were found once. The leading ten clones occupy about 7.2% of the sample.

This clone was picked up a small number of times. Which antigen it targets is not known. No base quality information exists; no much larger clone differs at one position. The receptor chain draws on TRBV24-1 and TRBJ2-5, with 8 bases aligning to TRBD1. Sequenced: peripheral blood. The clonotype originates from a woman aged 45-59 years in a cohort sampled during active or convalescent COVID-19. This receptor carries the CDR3 CATSAAGQDEGETQYF. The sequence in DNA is TGTGCCACCAGTGCGGCGGGACAGGACGAGGGGGAGACCCAGTACTTC.